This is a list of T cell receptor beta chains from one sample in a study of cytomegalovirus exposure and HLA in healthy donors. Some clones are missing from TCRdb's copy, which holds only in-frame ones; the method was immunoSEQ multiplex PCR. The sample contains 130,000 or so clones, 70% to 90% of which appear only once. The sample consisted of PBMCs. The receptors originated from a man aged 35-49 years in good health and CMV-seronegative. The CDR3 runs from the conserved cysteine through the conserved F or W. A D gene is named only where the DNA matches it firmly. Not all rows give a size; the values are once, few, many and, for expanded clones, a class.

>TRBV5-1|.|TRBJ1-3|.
TGCGCCAGCAGCTTGGCCGACTTGAGCTCTGGAAACACCATATATTTT
CASSLADLSSGNTIYF
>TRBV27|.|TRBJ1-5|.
TGTGCCAGCAGTCTTATCCCCAATCAGCCCCAGCATTTT
CASSLIPNQPQHF
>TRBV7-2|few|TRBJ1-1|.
TGTGCCAGCAGACCGGGGGGTCAGCAGAACACTGAAGCTTTCTTT
CASRPGGQQNTEAFF
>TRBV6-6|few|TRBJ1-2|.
TGTGCCAGCAGTTACGCGGCTACCTCCGGCACCTTC
CASSYAATSGTF
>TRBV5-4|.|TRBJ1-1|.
TGTGCCAGCAGCTTGGACAGGACGATGAACACTGAAGCTTTCTTT
CASSLDRTMNTEAFF
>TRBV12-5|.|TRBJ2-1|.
TGTGCTAGTGGAGACAGTAGCTCCTACAATGAGCAGTTCTTC
CASGDSSSYNEQFF
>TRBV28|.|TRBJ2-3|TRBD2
TGTGCCAGCAGTCGACCTTTGCGGGAGCGTCAAGATACGCAGTATTTT
CASSRPLRERQDTQYF
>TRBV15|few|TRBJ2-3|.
TGTGCCACCAGCAGAGATCGAGGACAGAACACAGATACGCAGTATTTT
CATSRDRGQNTDTQYF
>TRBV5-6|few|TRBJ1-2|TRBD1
TGTGCCAGCACCAAGACAGGGGCCCAACTCTATGGCTACACCTTC
CASTKTGAQLYGYTF
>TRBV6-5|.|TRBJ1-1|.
TGTGCCAGCAGTTACTCTGGGGAGACTGAAGCTTTCTTT
CASSYSGETEAFF
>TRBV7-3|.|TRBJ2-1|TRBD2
TGTGCCAGCAGCCGTACGGAGCGGGAGAGGTTATTCTTC
CASSRTERERLFF
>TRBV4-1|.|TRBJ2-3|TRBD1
TGCGCCAGCAGCCAAGATTTCCGGGACAGGGGGCGCCGCACAGATACGCAGTATTTT
CASSQDFRDRGRRTDTQYF
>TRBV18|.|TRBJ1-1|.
TGTGCCAGCTCCCACGACAGCGGGCGGAACACTGAAGCTTTCTTT
CASSHDSGRNTEAFF
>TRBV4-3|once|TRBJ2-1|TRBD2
TGCGCCAGCAGCCAAGATAGCCGCGGGGGGGAGGGGAATGAGCAGTTCTTC
CASSQDSRGGEGNEQFF
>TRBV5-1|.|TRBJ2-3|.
TGCGCCAGCAGCTTGGTTCCAGGGGGGACAGATACGCAGTATTTT
CASSLVPGGTDTQYF
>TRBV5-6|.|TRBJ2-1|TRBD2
TGTGCCAGCAGCTTACCCGGGACTAGCGCATACAATGAGCAGTTCTTC
CASSLPGTSAYNEQFF
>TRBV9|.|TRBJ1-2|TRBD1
TGTGCCAGCAGCGTAGATACAGGGGTCGGCTACACCTTC
CASSVDTGVGYTF
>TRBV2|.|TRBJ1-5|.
TGTGCCAGCAGCCTTACAGGGAATAGCAATCAGCCCCAGCATTTT
CASSLTGNSNQPQHF
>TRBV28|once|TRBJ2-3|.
.
CASSSSGLAGVADTQYF
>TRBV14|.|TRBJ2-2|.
TGTGCCAGCAGCCAACTCGGGGGAGCCGGGGAGCTGTTTTTT
CASSQLGGAGELFF
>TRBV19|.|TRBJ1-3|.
TGTGCCAGTAGTGTCCGACAGGCGAACACCATATATTTT
CASSVRQANTIYF
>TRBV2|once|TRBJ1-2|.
TGTGCCAGCATAGACATCAACTATGGCTACACCTTC
CASIDINYGYTF
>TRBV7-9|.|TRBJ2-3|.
TGTGCCAGCAGCCAACCTTCGAGAGAGGAAGGCACAGATACGCAGTATTTT
CASSQPSREEGTDTQYF
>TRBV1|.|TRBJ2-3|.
TGCACCAGCAGCCAAGATCCCTGGACTTCAGGAGATACGCAGTATTTT
CTSSQDPWTSGDTQYF
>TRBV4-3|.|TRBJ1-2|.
TGCGCCAGCAGCCAAGAGTCGGGGAAAGGAGCCTATGGCTACACCTTC
CASSQESGKGAYGYTF
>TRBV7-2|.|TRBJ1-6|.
TGTGCCAGCAGCTGGAGGGTATCCTATAATTCACCCCTCCACTTT
CASSWRVSYNSPLHF
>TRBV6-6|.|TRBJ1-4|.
TGTGCCAGCAGCAGAGACAGGGAAAAACTGTTTTTT
CASSRDREKLFF